This TCR beta chain was sequenced in a study of shared clonotypes between healthy human individuals. Study-wide background: CD4 naive cells filled three plates per donor, CD4 memory three, CD8 naive two and CD8 memory one. General observations from the study: Collection of samples was limited to blood; tissue repertoires likely differ. Clonotype sharing among the donors was expected to vary with sequencing depth. Shared across a few donors were roughly 4.7% of the naive CD4 clonotypes.

It was CD45RO-negative cells, positively selected for CCR7, that made up naive CD8 cells, with terminally differentiated effector memory CD45RA+ cells excluded. The repertoire was sequenced with immunoSEQ multiplex PCR; TCRdb's copy has only in-frame clones and lacks some. The data show about 2 million clones, about 95% seen once. Of note for this clone: Its matching antigen is unknown.

This clonotype was sampled from a young man in good health. Sequencing was performed on naive CD8+ T cells sorted from blood.

The CDR3 region has the DNA TGTGCCAGCAGTTTAGAGAGCCGAAACATTCAGTACTTC. Protein: CASSLESRNIQYF. The chain links TRBV28 to TRBJ2-4, with D unclear. Germline CDR1 and CDR2: MDHEN and SYDVKM. CDR3 length: 13 residues. Trimming cost V 2 bases and J 6 bases, with 8 bases left between them.